This T cell receptor beta chain emerged from a study of monozygotic twins with inflammatory bowel disease. Investigators pulled total RNA out of whole blood and did not sort T cells. CDR1 and CDR2 (germline): LGHNA, YSLEER. The CDR3 loop spans 16 amino acids. Starting material for each TCR library was about 3,500 ng of total RNA. A template switching step added UMIs, each with a 6-nucleotide sample barcode. TCRdb derives one entry per CDR3 protein from the 5' RACE reads, leaving out DNA. The sample yields about 300,000 distinct CDR3 sequences, of which the top ten take up over 5.5%. The source is a human donor with ulcerative colitis or Crohn's disease, or a healthy co-twin of an affected twin (not recorded which). V and J are TRBV4-3 and TRBJ1-4; TCRdb returns TRBD1, unconfirmable since there is no DNA. Sequencing input: blood. CDR3 region: CASSQGVGASSEKLFF.